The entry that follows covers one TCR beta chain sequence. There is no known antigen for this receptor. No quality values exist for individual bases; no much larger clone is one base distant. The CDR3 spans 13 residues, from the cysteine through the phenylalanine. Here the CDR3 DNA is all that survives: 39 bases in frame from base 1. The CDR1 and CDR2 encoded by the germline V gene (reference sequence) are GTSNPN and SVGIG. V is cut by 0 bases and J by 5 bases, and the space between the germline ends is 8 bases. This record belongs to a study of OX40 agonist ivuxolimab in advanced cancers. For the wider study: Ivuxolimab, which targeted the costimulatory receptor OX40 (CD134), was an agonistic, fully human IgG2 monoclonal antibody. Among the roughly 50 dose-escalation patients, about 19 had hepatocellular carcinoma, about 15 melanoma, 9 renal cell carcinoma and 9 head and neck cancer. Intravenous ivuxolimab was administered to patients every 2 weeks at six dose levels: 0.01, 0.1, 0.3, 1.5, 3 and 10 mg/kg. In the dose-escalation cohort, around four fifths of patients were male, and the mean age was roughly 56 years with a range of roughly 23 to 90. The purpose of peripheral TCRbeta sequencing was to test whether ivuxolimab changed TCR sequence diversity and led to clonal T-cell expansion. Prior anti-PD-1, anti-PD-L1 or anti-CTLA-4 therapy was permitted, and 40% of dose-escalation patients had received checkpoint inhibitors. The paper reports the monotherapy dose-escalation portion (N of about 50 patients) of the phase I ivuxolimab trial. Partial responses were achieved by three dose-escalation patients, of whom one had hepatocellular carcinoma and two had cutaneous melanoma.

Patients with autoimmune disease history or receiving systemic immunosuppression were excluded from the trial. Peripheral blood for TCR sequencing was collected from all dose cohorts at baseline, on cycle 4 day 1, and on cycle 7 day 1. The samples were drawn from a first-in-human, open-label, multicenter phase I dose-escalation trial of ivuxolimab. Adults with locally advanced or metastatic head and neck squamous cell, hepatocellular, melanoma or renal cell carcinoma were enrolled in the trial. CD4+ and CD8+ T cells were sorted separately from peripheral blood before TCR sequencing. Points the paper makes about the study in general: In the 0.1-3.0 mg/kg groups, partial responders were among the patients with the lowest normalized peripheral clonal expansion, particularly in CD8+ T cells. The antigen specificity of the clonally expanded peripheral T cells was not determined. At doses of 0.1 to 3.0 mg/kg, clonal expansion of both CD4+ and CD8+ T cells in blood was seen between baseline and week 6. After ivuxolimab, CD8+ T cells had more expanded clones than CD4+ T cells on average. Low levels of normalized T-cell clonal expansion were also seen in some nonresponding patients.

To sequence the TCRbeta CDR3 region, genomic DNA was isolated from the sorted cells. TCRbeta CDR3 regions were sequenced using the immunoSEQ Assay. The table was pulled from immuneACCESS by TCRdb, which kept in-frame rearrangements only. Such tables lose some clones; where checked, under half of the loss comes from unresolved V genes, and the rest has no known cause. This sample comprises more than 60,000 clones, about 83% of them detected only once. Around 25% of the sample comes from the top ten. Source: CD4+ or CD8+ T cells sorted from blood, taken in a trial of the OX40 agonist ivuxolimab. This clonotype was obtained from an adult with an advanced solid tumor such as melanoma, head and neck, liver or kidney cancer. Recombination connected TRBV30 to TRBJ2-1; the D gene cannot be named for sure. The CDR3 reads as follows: CAWSVRHNNEQFF. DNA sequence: TGTGCCTGGAGTGTACGTCACAACAATGAGCAGTTCTTC.